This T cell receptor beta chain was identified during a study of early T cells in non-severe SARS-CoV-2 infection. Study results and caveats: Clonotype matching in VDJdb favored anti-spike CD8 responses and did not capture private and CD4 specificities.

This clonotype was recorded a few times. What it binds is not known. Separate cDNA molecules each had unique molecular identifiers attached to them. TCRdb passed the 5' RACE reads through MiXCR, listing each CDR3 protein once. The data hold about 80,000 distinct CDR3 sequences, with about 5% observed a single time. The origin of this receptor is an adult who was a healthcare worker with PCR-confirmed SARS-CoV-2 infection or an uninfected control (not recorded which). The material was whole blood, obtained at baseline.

The CDR3 bases are TGTGCCAGCAGCCTTTACTCAAACCGGGCGGAAGCTTTCTTT. It codes for CASSLYSNRAEAFF. The chain combines TRBV7-3 with TRBJ1-1; D remains ambiguous. Germline-derived CDR1 and CDR2 are SGHTA and FQGTGA. The length of the CDR3 is 14 residues. Between the trimmed V and J ends, which lost 5 bases and 8 bases, there was a span of 18 bases.